Following are 19 T cell receptor beta chains from one sample sequenced in a study of shared clonotypes between healthy human individuals. The data were produced by immunoSEQ multiplex PCR, yet TCRdb's version contains in-frame clones alone and is incomplete. The data contain over 1.4 million clones, approximately 97% of them singletons. What was sequenced was naive CD4+ T cells sorted from blood. Described subset: CD45RA+ positively selected. The receptors shown here come from a young man in good health.

The chain joins TRBV7-9 to TRBJ2-5; D is ambiguous. TRBJ2-7 explains the end of the DNA better; the J call may be wrong. The CDR3 has 14 amino acids. The germline V gene has CDR1 SEHNR and CDR2 FQNEAQ (reference sequence). CDR3 amino acids: CASSSLRLSYEQYF. The CDR3 DNA follows: TGTGCCAGCAGCTCCCTGAGACTGTCCTACGAGCAGTACTTC.

The chain joins TRBV27 to TRBJ2-1; D remains unclear. CDR1 and CDR2 from the germline V gene are MNHEY and SMNVEV (reference sequence). Trimming left V 2 bases short and J 7 bases short, with 12 bases between. This CDR3 spans 14 amino acids. The CDR3 is CASSLDSVRNEQFF. CDR3 in DNA: TGTGCCAGCAGTTTAGATTCCGTCCGGAATGAGCAGTTCTTC.

The V and J genes are TRBV5-5 and TRBJ2-2; D call uncertain. Germline assignment: CDR1 SGHKS and CDR2 YYEKEE (reference sequence). The V end was cut by 4 bases, the J end by 5 bases, with 18 bases between. The CDR3 has 16 residues. The CDR3, as DNA: TGTGCCAGCAGCCCCGTCGGCGCGGATCTGACCGGGGAGCTGTTTTTT. Protein product: CASSPVGADLTGELFF.

The V and J genes are TRBV28 and TRBJ2-3, with TRBD2 matching 7 bases. After removal of 6 bases from V and 2 bases from J, the junction contained 11 bases not matched to a gene. Germline CDR1 and CDR2: MDHEN and SYDVKM. This CDR3 is built from 16 residues. CDR3: CASSINSGINTDTQYF. The CDR3 DNA follows: TGTGCCAGCAGCATAAACAGCGGGATTAACACAGATACGCAGTATTTT.

This chain joins TRBV18 and TRBJ1-1; D is undetermined. The CDR3 runs 13 residues. The germline V gene has CDR1 KGHSH and CDR2 LQKENI. V gave up 7 bases and J gave up 4 bases, with 13 bases separating them. CDR3 DNA: TGTGCCAGCTTTGCCGATCGGAGCACTGAAGCTTTCTTT. This sequence encodes CASFADRSTEAFF. The whole variable domain, filled in from reference TRBV18 and TRBJ1-1, reads NAGVMQNPRHLVRRRGQEARLRCSPMKGHSHVYWYRQLPEEGLKFMVYLQKENIIDESGMPKERFSAEFPKEGPSILRIQQVVRGDSAAYFCASFADRSTEAFFGQGTRLTVV.

The chain carries TRBV7-2 and TRBJ2-5, with D possibly being TRBD1 (6 bases). V was pared by 4 bases and J by 2 bases, with 8 bases between. Looked up from germline, CDR1 is SGHTA and CDR2 is FQGNSA. CDR3 length equals 13 residues. CDR3 protein: CASSWTVQETQYF. CDR3 sequence (DNA): TGTGCCAGCAGCTGGACAGTTCAAGAGACCCAGTACTTC.

This clone was recorded once. CDR3 nucleotide sequence: TGTGCCACCAGCAGAGAAATCTTACTCAACAATGAGCAGTTCTTC. Amino acid sequence: CATSREILLNNEQFF. The chain combines TRBV15 with TRBJ2-1; D remains ambiguous. The germline V gene has CDR1 LNHNV and CDR2 YYDKDF (reference sequence). The CDR3 runs 15 residues. V was shortened by 0 bases and J by 5 bases, with 11 bases between the two germline ends.

CDR3: CASSSRSTGYTF. CDR3 in DNA: TGTGCCAGCAGTTCCCGGTCTACGGGCTACACCTTC. V is TRBV28 and J is TRBJ1-2; D is uncertain. The CDR3 is made up of 12 amino acids. Germline V gene sequence: CDR1 MDHEN, CDR2 SYDVKM. V lost 4 bases and J lost 8, with 11 bases in between.

This rearrangement joins TRBV15 to TRBJ2-1; TRBD2 agrees at 11 bases. Germline assignment: CDR1 LNHNV and CDR2 YYDKDF (reference sequence). The CDR3 spans 18 residues. V was clipped by 1 base and J by 5 bases; unmatched bases: 10. The CDR3 region is CATSRGGTSGQHNNEQFF. CDR3 DNA: TGTGCCACCAGCAGAGGGGGGACTAGCGGCCAACACAACAATGAGCAGTTCTTC. Supplemented by reference TRBV15 and TRBJ2-1, the full variable domain reads DAMVIQNPRYQVTQFGKPVTLSCSQTLNHNVMYWYQQKSSQAPKLLFHYYDKDFNNEADTPDNFQSRRPNTSFCFLDIRSPGLGDTAMYLCATSRGGTSGQHNNEQFFGPGTRLTVL.

The chain joins TRBV27 to TRBJ2-3; 12 bases are shared with TRBD2. The trim removed 7 bases at V and 2 bases at J, leaving 7 bases unmatched. In germline, CDR1 is MNHEY, CDR2 SMNVEV (reference sequence). The length of the CDR3 is 16 residues. The chain's CDR3 is CASTRTSGKSTDTQYF. The CDR3 region has the DNA TGTGCCAGCACCCGGACTAGCGGGAAGTCCACAGATACGCAGTATTTT.

Of note for this clone: The identical CDR3 is also encoded by other nucleotide sequences in the sample. The chain is built from TRBV4-1 and TRBJ2-2; tentatively, D is TRBD1 (6 bases). The CDR3 extends over 15 amino acids. The V gene lost 4 bases and the J gene lost 1 base, with 10 bases spanning the gap. The germline CDR1 and CDR2 sequences are MGHRA and YSYEKL. CDR3 residues: CASSLRGGNTGELFF. The DNA for the CDR3 is TGCGCCAGCAGCCTCAGGGGTGGGAACACCGGGGAGCTGTTTTTT.

Concerning this clone: This same CDR3 is encoded by further DNA sequences in the sample. V gene TRBV7-2 combines with J gene TRBJ1-2, with D unresolved. CDR3 size: 14 residues. V lost 0 bases and J lost 2, with 7 bases in between. Germline V gene sequence: CDR1 SGHTA, CDR2 FQGNSA. The CDR3 spells CASSLAPGNYGYTF. The CDR3 coding sequence is TGTGCCAGCAGCTTAGCGCCTGGAAACTATGGCTACACCTTC.

This sequence joins TRBV25-1 and TRBJ2-3; the D call may be TRBD1 or TRBD2 (6 bases each). The V gene's germline CDR1 is MGHDK and CDR2 SYGVNS. The V end lost 6 bases, the J end lost 5 bases, and 12 bases lay between the germline ends. CDR3 length equals 13 residues. This chain's CDR3 is CASSGGLIDTQYF. In DNA form, the CDR3 reads TGTGCCAGCAGCGGGGGCCTTATAGATACGCAGTATTTT.

The CDR3 here is CASSDPQETQYF. As DNA, the CDR3 is TGTGCCAGCAGTGACCCTCAAGAGACCCAGTACTTC. This chain connects TRBV9 to TRBJ2-5; D uncertain. Germline lookup yields CDR1 SGDLS and CDR2 YYNGEE. The V end was cut by 5 bases, the J end by 2 bases, with 7 bases between. This CDR3 is built from 12 residues.

The table lists this clone with a count of one. V and J are TRBV6-1 and TRBJ1-5; D call uncertain. The V gene lost 7 bases and the J gene lost 0 bases, with 7 bases spanning the gap. This CDR3 spans 13 amino acids. CDR1 and CDR2 from the germline V gene are MNHNS and SASEGT. The CDR3, as DNA: TGTGCCAGCACCCTTTTTAGCAATCAGCCCCAGCATTTT. Residues: CASTLFSNQPQHF.

V and J are TRBV5-1 and TRBJ2-1; D unresolved. The CDR3 has 15 residues. V was pared by 0 bases and J by 5 bases, with 12 bases between. CDR1 and CDR2 from the germline V gene are SGHRS and YFSETQ. The CDR3 nucleotides are TGCGCCAGCAGCTTGGCCTCTTCAAAGGACAATGAGCAGTTCTTC. Translation: CASSLASSKDNEQFF. The variable domain in full, completed from reference TRBV5-1 and TRBJ2-1, reads KAGVTQTPRYLIKTRGQQVTLSCSPISGHRSVSWYQQTPGQGLQFLFEYFSETQRNKGNFPGRFSGRQFSNSRSEMNVSTLELGDSALYLCASSLASSKDNEQFFGPGTRLTVL.

The genes are TRBV5-1 and TRBJ2-1, with 12 bases aligning to TRBD2. Per the germline V gene, CDR1 is SGHRS and CDR2 is YFSETQ. The CDR3 loop spans 16 amino acids. V was pared by 2 bases and J by 7 bases, with 7 bases of the junction left unmatched. This chain's CDR3 is CASSFTSGRLLNEQFF. The CDR3 bases are TGCGCCAGCAGCTTCACTAGCGGGAGGCTTTTGAATGAGCAGTTCTTC.

The chain joins TRBV11-2 to TRBJ2-5; weak D call: TRBD1 (7 bases). The CDR3 has 15 residues. The V end lost 5 bases, the J end lost 5 bases, and 18 bases lay between the germline ends. Germline V gives CDR1 SGHAT, CDR2 FQNNGV. The CDR3 reads CASSRTGEVPETQYF. The CDR3 DNA sequence: TGTGCCAGCAGCCGAACAGGGGAGGTGCCTGAGACCCAGTACTTC.

V is TRBV5-4 and J is TRBJ2-2, with TRBD2 matching 9 bases. Germline values: CDR1 SGHNT, CDR2 YYREEE (reference sequence). Losses at the gene ends were 4 bases for V and 6 bases for J; bases not matched to a gene: 10. The CDR3 length is 16 residues. In DNA, the CDR3 is TGTGCCAGCAGCCGCGGGGGGGGACACAAAGCCGGGGAGCTGTTTTTT. Amino acid sequence: CASSRGGGHKAGELFF.